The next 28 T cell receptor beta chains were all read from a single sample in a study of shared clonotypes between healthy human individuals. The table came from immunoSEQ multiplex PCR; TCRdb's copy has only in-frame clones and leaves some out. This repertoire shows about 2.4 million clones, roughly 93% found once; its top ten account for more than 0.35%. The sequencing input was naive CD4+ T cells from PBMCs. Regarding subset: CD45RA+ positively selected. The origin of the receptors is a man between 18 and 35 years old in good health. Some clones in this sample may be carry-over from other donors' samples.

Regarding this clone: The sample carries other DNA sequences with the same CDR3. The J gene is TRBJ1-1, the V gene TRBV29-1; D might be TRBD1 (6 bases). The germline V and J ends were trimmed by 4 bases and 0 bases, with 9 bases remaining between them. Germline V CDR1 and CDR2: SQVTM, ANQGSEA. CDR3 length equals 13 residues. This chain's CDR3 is CSVAAGVNTEAFF. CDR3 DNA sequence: TGCAGCGTTGCGGCAGGGGTGAACACTGAAGCTTTCTTT.

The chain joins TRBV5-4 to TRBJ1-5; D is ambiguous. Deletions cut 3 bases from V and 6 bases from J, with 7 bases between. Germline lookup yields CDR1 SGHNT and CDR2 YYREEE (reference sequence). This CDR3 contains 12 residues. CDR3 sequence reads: CASSYRVQPQHF. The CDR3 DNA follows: TGTGCCAGCAGCTACCGGGTTCAGCCCCAGCATTTT. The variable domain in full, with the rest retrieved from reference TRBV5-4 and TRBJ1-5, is ETGVTQSPTHLIKTRGQQVTLRCSSQSGHNTVSWYQQALGQGPQFIFQYYREEENGRGNFPPRFSGLQFPNYSSELNVNALELDDSALYLCASSYRVQPQHFGDGTRLSIL.

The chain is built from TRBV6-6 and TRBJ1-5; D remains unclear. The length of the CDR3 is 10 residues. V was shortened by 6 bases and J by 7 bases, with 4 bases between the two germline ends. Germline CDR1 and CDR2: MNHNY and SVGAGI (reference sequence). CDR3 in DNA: TGTGCCAGCAGGAACCAGCCCCAGCATTTT. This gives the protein CASRNQPQHF.

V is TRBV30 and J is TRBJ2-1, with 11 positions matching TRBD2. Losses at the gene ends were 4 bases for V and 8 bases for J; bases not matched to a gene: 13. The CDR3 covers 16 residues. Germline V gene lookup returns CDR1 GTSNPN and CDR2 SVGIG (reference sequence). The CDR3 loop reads CAWKTGTSGVLDEQFF. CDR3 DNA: TGTGCCTGGAAGACGGGGACTAGCGGAGTACTCGATGAGCAGTTCTTC.

For the CDR3, the DNA is TGTGCCAGCAAAGGACAGGAAGGGGCAAAATACAATGAGCAGTTCTTC. Its protein is CASKGQEGAKYNEQFF. The gene calls are TRBV2 and TRBJ2-1; TRBD1 aligns across 7 bases. There are 16 residues in the CDR3. The junction had 13 bases not matched to a gene; V was cut back by 7 bases and J by 4 bases. In germline, CDR1 is SNHLY, CDR2 FYNNEI.

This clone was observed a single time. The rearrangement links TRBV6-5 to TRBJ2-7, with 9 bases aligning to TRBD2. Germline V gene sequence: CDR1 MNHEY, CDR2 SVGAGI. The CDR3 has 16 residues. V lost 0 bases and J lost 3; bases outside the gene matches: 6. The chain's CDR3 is CASSYSIPAGGYEQYF. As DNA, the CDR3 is TGTGCCAGCAGTTACTCGATCCCAGCGGGAGGCTACGAGCAGTACTTC.

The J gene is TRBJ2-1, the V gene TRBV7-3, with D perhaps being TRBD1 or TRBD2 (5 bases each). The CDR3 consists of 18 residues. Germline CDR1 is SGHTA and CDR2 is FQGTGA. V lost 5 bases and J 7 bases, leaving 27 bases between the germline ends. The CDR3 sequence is CASSPQALRPPWRNEQFF. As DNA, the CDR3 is TGTGCCAGCAGCCCACAGGCCCTTAGACCGCCCTGGAGGAATGAGCAGTTCTTC.

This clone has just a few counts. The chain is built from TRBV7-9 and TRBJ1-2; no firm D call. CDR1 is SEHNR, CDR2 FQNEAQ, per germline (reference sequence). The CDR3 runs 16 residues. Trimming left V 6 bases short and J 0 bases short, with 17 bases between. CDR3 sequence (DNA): TGTGCCAGCAGTCGAATGAACCCCGCATCTAACTATGGCTACACCTTC. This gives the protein CASSRMNPASNYGYTF.

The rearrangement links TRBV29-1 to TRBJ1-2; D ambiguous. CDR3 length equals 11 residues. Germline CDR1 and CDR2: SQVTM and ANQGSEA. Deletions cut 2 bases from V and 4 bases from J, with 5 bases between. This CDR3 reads CSVEISYGYTF. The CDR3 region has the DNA TGCAGCGTTGAAATCAGCTATGGCTACACCTTC.

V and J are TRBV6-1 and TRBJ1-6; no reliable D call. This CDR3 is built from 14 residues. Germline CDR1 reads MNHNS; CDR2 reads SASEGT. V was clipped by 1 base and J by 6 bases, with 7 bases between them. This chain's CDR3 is CASSEGIGNSPLHF. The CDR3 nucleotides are TGTGCCAGCAGTGAAGGGATTGGTAATTCACCCCTCCACTTT.

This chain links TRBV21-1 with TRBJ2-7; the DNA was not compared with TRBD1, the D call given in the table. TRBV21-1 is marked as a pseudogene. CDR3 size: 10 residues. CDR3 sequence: CAPKGNEQYF. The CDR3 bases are TGTGCCCCCAAGGGGAACGAGCAGTACTTC.

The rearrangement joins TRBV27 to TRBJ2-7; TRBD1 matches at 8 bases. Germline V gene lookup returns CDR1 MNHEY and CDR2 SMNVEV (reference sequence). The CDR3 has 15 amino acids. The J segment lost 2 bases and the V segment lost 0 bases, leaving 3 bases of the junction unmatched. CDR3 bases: TGTGCCAGCAGTTTATCCGCACAGGGGGCCTACGAGCAGTACTTC. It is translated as CASSLSAQGAYEQYF.

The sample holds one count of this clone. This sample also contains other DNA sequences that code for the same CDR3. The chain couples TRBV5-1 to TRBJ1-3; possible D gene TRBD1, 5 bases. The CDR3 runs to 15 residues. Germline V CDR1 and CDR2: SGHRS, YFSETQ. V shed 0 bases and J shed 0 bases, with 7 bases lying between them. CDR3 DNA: TGCGCCAGCAGCTTGGACGGGGCCTCTGGAAACACCATATATTTT. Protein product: CASSLDGASGNTIYF.

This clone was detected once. Written as DNA, the CDR3 is TGTGCCAGCTCACCACCGGGGAGCATCGGGGAGCTGTTTTTT. Translating it yields CASSPPGSIGELFF. The rearrangement links TRBV18 to TRBJ2-2; maybe TRBD2 (5 bases). V lost 0 bases, J lost 7 bases, and 9 bases lay in between. Germline V lookup: CDR1 KGHSH, CDR2 LQKENI. The CDR3 contains 14 residues.

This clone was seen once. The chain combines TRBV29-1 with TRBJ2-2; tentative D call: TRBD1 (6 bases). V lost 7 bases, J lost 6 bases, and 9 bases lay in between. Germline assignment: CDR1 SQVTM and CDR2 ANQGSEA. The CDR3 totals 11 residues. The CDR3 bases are TGCAGCGCCACAGGGCCCGGGGAGCTGTTTTTT. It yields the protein CSATGPGELFF.

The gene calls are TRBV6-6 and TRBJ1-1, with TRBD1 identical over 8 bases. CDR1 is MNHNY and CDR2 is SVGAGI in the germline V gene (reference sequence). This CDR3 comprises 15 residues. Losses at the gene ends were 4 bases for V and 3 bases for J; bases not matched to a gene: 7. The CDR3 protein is CASSLTMDRDTEAFF. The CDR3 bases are TGTGCCAGCAGTTTGACGATGGACAGGGACACTGAAGCTTTCTTT.

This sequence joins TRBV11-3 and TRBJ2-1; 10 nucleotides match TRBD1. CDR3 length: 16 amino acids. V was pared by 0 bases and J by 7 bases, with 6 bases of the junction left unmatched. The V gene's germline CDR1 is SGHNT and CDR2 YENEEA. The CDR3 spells CASSLEGGTGENEQFF. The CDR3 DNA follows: TGTGCCAGCAGCTTAGAAGGGGGGACAGGGGAAAATGAGCAGTTCTTC.

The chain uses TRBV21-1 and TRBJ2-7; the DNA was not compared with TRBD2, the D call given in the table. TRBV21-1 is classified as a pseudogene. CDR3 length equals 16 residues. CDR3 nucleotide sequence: TGTGCCAGCAGCAGAGACATGGGGGGGTTCTGTTACGAGCAGTACTTC. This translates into CASSRDMGGFCYEQYF.

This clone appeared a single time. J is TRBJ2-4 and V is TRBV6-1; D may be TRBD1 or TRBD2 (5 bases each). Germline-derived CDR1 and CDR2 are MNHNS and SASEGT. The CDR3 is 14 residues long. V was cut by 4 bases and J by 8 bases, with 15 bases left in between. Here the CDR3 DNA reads TGTGCCAGCAGTGGGAAGGGACGGGTGGACATTCAGTACTTC. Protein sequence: CASSGKGRVDIQYF.

Here the CDR3 reads CSVTQGNTEAFF. The CDR3 nucleotides read TGCAGCGTTACGCAGGGGAACACTGAAGCTTTCTTT. The gene calls are TRBV29-1 and TRBJ1-1; D may be TRBD1 (5 bases). This CDR3 is built from 12 residues. V lost 5 bases and J 1 base, leaving 8 bases between the germline ends. Germline-derived CDR1 and CDR2 are SQVTM and ANQGSEA.

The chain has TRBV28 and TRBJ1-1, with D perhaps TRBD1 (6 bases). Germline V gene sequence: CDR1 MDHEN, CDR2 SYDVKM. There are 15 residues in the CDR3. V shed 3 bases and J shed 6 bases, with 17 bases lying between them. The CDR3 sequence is CASSFSGPGVAEAFF. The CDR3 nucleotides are TGTGCCAGCAGTTTTTCGGGGCCAGGGGTGGCTGAAGCTTTCTTT. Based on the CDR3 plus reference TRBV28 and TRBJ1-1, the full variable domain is DVKVTQSSRYLVKRTGEKVFLECVQDMDHENMFWYRQDPGLGLRLIYFSYDVKMKEKGDIPEGYSVSREKKERFSLILESASTNQTSMYLCASSFSGPGVAEAFFGQGTRLTVV.

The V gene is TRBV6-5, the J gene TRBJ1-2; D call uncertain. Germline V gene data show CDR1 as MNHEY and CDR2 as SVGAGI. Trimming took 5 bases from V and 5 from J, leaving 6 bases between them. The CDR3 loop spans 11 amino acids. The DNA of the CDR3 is TGTGCCAGCAGTGAAGCGTATGGCTACACCTTC. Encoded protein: CASSEAYGYTF.

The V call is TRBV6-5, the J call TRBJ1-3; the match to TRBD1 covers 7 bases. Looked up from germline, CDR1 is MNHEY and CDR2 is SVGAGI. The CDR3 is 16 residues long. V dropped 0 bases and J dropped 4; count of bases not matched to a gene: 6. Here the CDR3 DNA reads TGTGCCAGCAGTTACTCGAGACGGGACAGAGGAAACACCATATATTTT. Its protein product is CASSYSRRDRGNTIYF.

The CDR3: CASSLVGRTGELFF. The CDR3 DNA follows: TGTGCCAGCAGCTTGGTAGGGCGCACCGGGGAGCTGTTTTTT. This chain links TRBV11-3 with TRBJ2-2; D not resolved. CDR1 SGHNT and CDR2 YENEEA come from the germline V gene. CDR3 length equals 14 residues. The germline V and J ends were trimmed by 3 bases and 4 bases, with 9 bases remaining between them.

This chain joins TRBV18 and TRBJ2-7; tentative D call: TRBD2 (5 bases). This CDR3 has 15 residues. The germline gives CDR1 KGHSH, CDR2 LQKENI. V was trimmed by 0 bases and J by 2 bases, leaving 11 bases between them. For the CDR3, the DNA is TGTGCCAGCTCACCACCGTCGCGGGCCACCTACGAGCAGTACTTC. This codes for CASSPPSRATYEQYF.

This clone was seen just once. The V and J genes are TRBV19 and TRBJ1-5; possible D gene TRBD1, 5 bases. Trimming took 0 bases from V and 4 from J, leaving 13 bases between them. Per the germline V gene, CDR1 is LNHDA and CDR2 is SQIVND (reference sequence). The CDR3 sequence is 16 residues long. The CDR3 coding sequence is TGTGCCAGTAGTATAGACGGGCGGGGGAGAAATCAGCCCCAGCATTTT. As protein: CASSIDGRGRNQPQHF.

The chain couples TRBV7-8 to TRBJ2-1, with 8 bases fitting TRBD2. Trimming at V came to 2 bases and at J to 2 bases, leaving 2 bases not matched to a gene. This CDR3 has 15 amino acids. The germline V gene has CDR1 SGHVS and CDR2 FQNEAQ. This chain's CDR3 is CASSLQRGTYNEQFF. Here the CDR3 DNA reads TGTGCCAGCAGCTTACAGCGGGGGACCTACAATGAGCAGTTCTTC.

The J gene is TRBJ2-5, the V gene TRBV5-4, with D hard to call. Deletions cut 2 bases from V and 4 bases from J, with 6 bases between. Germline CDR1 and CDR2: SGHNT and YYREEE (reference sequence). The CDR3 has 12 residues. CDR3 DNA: TGTGCCAGCAGCTTACCCCTAGAGACCCAGTACTTC. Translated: CASSLPLETQYF.